This T cell receptor (beta chain) comes out of a study of metastatic and nonmetastatic thyroid tumors. Background on the study: Malignant and benign thyroid patients had repertoires compared in peripheral blood and tumor or nodule tissue.

In regard to this clone: It is unclear where the CDR3 begins or ends on the DNA, so no DNA is shown, and the CDR3 is as TCRdb lists it.

MiXCR re-clonotyped the PCR reads for TCRdb. The repertoire holds more than 30,000 clones, with roughly a fifth as singletons. No treatment of any kind had been given to any patient before thyroid surgery. The sequenced sample consisted of blood. The clonotype was recovered from a female donor with papillary thyroid cancer or a benign thyroid nodule (not recorded which). Some clones in this sample may be carry-over from other donors' samples.

The CDR3 protein is CAGRAGGKVYGCTF. The J gene is TRBJ1-2, the V gene TRBV11-2; the DNA was not used to check the table's D call, TRBD1. Germline assignment: CDR1 SGHAT and CDR2 FQNNGV. The CDR3 contains 14 residues when both ends are counted.